The 28 T cell receptor beta chains given below trace back to one sample, sequenced in a study of regulatory T cells in long-lasting Graves disease. As for time point: newly diagnosed GD, antithyroid drugs for less than 3 months. RNA extracted from PBMCs served as the sequencing template. Building the TCR beta libraries relied on iRepertoire HTBI primers, and CDR3 regions underwent Arm-PCR. TCRdb analysed the multiplex PCR reads with MiXCR anew, one entry per CDR3 protein. The repertoire has around 460,000 distinct CDR3 sequences, 12% to 15% of them found once; the top ten carry roughly 18%. These sequences were also reported in another study, on T cells in Graves' hyperthyroidism and ophthalmopathy.

The sequencing used peripheral blood mononuclear cells (PBMCs), collected at new diagnosis, from a patient treated with antithyroid drugs. These receptors all stem from a woman aged 45-65 years with Graves disease.

This sequence joins TRBV5-8 and TRBJ1-5; no firm D call. The germline V and J ends were trimmed by 0 bases and 3 bases, with 10 bases remaining between them. The CDR3 is made up of 15 amino acids. Germline assignment: CDR1 SGHTS and CDR2 YDEGEE. CDR3 region: CASSLGGFNNQPQHF. CDR3 DNA sequence: TGTGCCAGCAGCTTGGGAGGGTTCAACAATCAGCCCCAGCATTTT.

The chain couples TRBV18 to TRBJ1-4, with a tentative D call TRBD1 (5 bases). V gave up 3 bases and J gave up 8 bases, with 19 bases separating them. The CDR3 spans 16 residues. The germline gives CDR1 KGHSH, CDR2 LQKENI. The CDR3 protein is CASSPYTGQGVEKLFF. CDR3 nucleotide sequence: TGTGCCAGCTCACCGTATACAGGTCAAGGGGTAGAAAAACTGTTTTTT.

This clonotype was observed many times. The V and J genes are TRBV28 and TRBJ1-3, with 8 positions matching TRBD1. CDR3 length: 15 residues. V lost 4 bases and J lost 11; bases outside the gene matches: 13. CDR1 MDHEN and CDR2 SYDVKM come from the germline V gene. CDR3 nucleotide sequence: TGTGCCAGCAGTTCCTCAGGGGGCTACCCCGGGTCCATATATTTT. Protein sequence: CASSSSGGYPGSIYF. Full variable domain (remainder filled in from reference TRBV28 and TRBJ1-3): DVKVTQSSRYLVKRTGEKVFLECVQDMDHENMFWYRQDPGLGLRLIYFSYDVKMKEKGDIPEGYSVSREKKERFSLILESASTNQTSMYLCASSSSGGYPGSIYFGEGSWLTVV.

The gene calls are TRBV12-5 and TRBJ1-6; D unresolved. Deletions cut 4 bases from V and 4 bases from J, with 11 bases between. This CDR3 region has 15 residues. Per germline, CDR1 LGHNT and CDR2 FRNRAP. The CDR3 DNA is TGTGCTAGTGGTTCCCCTCCCTATTATAATTCACCCCTCCACTTT. Translated: CASGSPPYYNSPLHF.

This sequence joins TRBV11-2 and TRBJ1-1; D is unclear. V dropped 4 bases and J dropped 1 base, with 7 bases sitting between them. The CDR3 extends over 13 amino acids. Germline V gives CDR1 SGHAT, CDR2 FQNNGV. CDR3 amino acids: CASSSLGNTEAFF. In DNA, the CDR3 is TGTGCCAGCAGCTCTCTCGGGAACACTGAAGCTTTCTTT.

On this clonotype: A single base separates this from a much larger clone, so it may be a read error. The chain links TRBV28 to TRBJ1-5; D may be TRBD1 (5 bases). V lost 6 bases to trimming and J lost 5 bases, with 17 bases between them. This CDR3 spans 15 amino acids. Germline V gene lookup returns CDR1 MDHEN and CDR2 SYDVKM. The CDR3 DNA reads TGTGCCAGCAGGTACCCAGCCGTGGGGGATCAGCCCCAGCATTTT. Translated, it gives CASRYPAVGDQPQHF.

The gene calls are TRBV18 and TRBJ2-3; D ambiguous. The CDR3 consists of 17 residues. Germline V gives CDR1 KGHSH, CDR2 LQKENI. The V end was cut by 4 bases, the J end by 0 bases, with 17 bases between. The CDR3 DNA reads as TGTGCCAGCTCACTCCGGCCCATAGGCTCAAGCACAGATACGCAGTATTTT. This codes for CASSLRPIGSSTDTQYF.

Here the CDR3 reads CASRRLAGGEQYF. CDR3 nucleotides: TGTGCCAGCAGAAGACTAGCGGGAGGCGAGCAGTACTTC. The genes are TRBV6-4 and TRBJ2-7, with 13 bases lining up with TRBD2. Germline values: CDR1 MRHNA, CDR2 SNTAGT. Trimming cost V 6 bases and J 6 bases; bases outside gene matches: 2. This CDR3 contains 13 residues.

Many counts were recorded for this clonotype. The rearrangement links TRBV20-1 to TRBJ2-5; 8 nucleotides align to TRBD2. J was trimmed by 3 bases and V by 2 bases; bases with no gene match: 2. Germline values: CDR1 DFQATT, CDR2 SNEGSKA (reference sequence). The CDR3 is 13 amino acids. In DNA, the CDR3 is TGCAGTGCTAGATGGCGGGAGGAAGAGACCCAGTACTTC. This codes for CSARWREEETQYF.

This clonotype has ten or more counts. This sequence joins TRBV28 and TRBJ2-7; 8 nucleotides align to TRBD2. J gave up 3 bases and V 6 bases, and 7 bases lay outside the gene matches. CDR1 and CDR2 (germline): MDHEN, SYDVKM. CDR3 length: 14 amino acids. Here the CDR3 DNA reads TGTGCCAGCAGGACGACTAGCGCAATCTACGAGCAGTACTTC. Translation: CASRTTSAIYEQYF.

This clonotype was seen many times. CDR3 sequence reads: CATSDATGGSSYNEQFF. Written as DNA, the CDR3 is TGTGCCACCAGTGACGCAACAGGGGGTTCCTCCTACAATGAGCAGTTCTTC. The rearrangement uses TRBV24-1 and TRBJ2-1; 8 nucleotides match TRBD1. This CDR3 is 17 amino acids long. Germline V gene lookup returns CDR1 KGHDR and CDR2 SFDVKD. The ends lost 4 bases at V and 0 bases at J; junction bases unmatched: 7.

This clonotype was seen repeatedly, ten times or more. V is TRBV5-1 and J is TRBJ2-7, with TRBD2 as a possible D gene (7 bases). Germline values: CDR1 SGHRS, CDR2 YFSETQ. Trimming left V 0 bases short and J 2 bases short, with 21 bases between. CDR3 length: 18 amino acids. CDR3 amino acids: CASSLGIGGLAATYEQYF. The CDR3 DNA reads as TGCGCCAGCAGCTTGGGGATCGGGGGCCTAGCGGCGACCTACGAGCAGTACTTC.

The CDR3 loop reads CASSDSNLNTGELFF. The CDR3 nucleotides read TGTGCCAGCAGTGACTCGAACCTAAACACCGGGGAGCTGTTTTTT. The chain recombines TRBV6-4 with TRBJ2-2, with D uncertain. The germline gives CDR1 MRHNA, CDR2 SNTAGT. The length of the CDR3 is 15 residues. Trimming removed 0 bases at V and 2 bases at J, with 7 bases between.

This clonotype was recorded at least ten times. The chain couples TRBV12-3 or TRBV12-4 to TRBJ2-3; no reliable D call. Trimming shortened V by 6 bases and J by 5 bases, and 9 bases separated the two germline ends. The CDR3 consists of 12 residues. The DNA for the CDR3 is TGTGCCAGCAGCCCCTTTCGAGATACGCAGTATTTT. Translating it yields CASSPFRDTQYF.

This clonotype was seen many times. The CDR3 protein is CASSHSGRAFTDTQYF. The CDR3 nucleotides read TGTGCCAGCAGCCATAGCGGGAGGGCCTTTACAGATACGCAGTATTTT. The V call is TRBV28, the J call TRBJ2-3; 11 bases align to TRBD2. After removal of 6 bases from V and 3 bases from J, the junction contained 8 bases not matched to a gene. Germline V gene lookup returns CDR1 MDHEN and CDR2 SYDVKM. The CDR3 covers 16 residues.

This clonotype was picked up a small number of times. The chain joins TRBV4-1 to TRBJ2-3; the match to TRBD2 covers 11 bases. V lost 1 base and J lost 5; bases outside the gene matches: 11. This CDR3 spans 18 amino acids. CDR1 and CDR2 from the germline V gene are MGHRA and YSYEKL. The CDR3 nucleotides read TGCGCCAGCAGCCAAGTGTTCAGCGTAGCGGGAGGGCAAGATACGCAGTATTTT. It translates to CASSQVFSVAGGQDTQYF.

The sample holds a few counts of this clonotype. A much larger clone lies one base from this, so it may be a read error. The chain uses TRBV28 and TRBJ1-1, with 7 bases that match TRBD1. Germline CDR1 MDHEN, CDR2 SYDVKM. The CDR3 consists of 14 residues. CDR3 DNA sequence: TGTGTCAGCAGTCCCGACAGGGTTCTCACTGAAGCTTTCTTT. It is translated as CVSSPDRVLTEAFF.

This clonotype was picked up many times. This chain uses TRBV20-1 with TRBJ2-1; perhaps TRBD2 as D (6 bases). Trimming took off 3 bases at V and 4 bases at J, with 16 bases between the two ends. The CDR3 has 15 residues. CDR1 is DFQATT, CDR2 SNEGSKA, per germline (reference sequence). The CDR3 region has the DNA TGCAGTGCTAGCCCAAGCGGAGGGGATTACAATGAGCAGTTCTTC. This sequence encodes CSASPSGGDYNEQFF.

This clonotype was detected ten times or more. The rearrangement links TRBV27 to TRBJ2-1; maybe TRBD2 (5 bases). Trimming cost V 5 bases and J 1 base, with 9 bases left between them. The CDR3 contains 14 residues. The V gene's germline CDR1 is MNHEY and CDR2 SMNVEV (reference sequence). The CDR3 nucleotides are TGTGCCAGCAGTGTACTAGGTTCCTACAATGAGCAGTTCTTC. Translating it yields CASSVLGSYNEQFF.

This clonotype has at least ten counts. This chain joins TRBV15 and TRBJ2-3; D is unresolved. Germline V gene sequence: CDR1 LNHNV, CDR2 YYDKDF (reference sequence). V shed 0 bases and J shed 6 bases, with 7 bases lying between them. This CDR3 spans 13 amino acids. CDR3 residues: CATSRDGPDTQYF. The CDR3, as DNA: TGTGCCACCAGCAGAGATGGACCCGATACGCAGTATTTT.

This clonotype was found many times. The rearrangement links TRBV6-1 to TRBJ1-2; 8 bases are a match to TRBD1. The CDR3 contains 14 residues. The V segment lost 7 bases and the J segment 3 bases; nucleotides outside the gene matches: 7. CDR1 MNHNS and CDR2 SASEGT come from the germline V gene. The CDR3 DNA reads TGTGCCAGCAAACCGGACAGGGTGGACTATGGCTACACCTTC. It encodes CASKPDRVDYGYTF.

In this sample, this clonotype turned up many times. The J gene is TRBJ2-3, the V gene TRBV11-2; tentative D call: TRBD1 (5 bases). CDR1 and CDR2 (germline): SGHAT, FQNNGV. This CDR3 has 13 residues. V was pared by 8 bases and J by 6 bases, with 15 bases between. The CDR3 DNA reads as TGTGCCAGCGGAATAGGGGCTTGGGATACGCAGTATTTT. Translation gives CASGIGAWDTQYF.

This clonotype appeared many times. The chain joins TRBV29-1 to TRBJ2-1; TRBD1 is a possible D gene (5 bases). The ends were cut back, 4 bases at V and 0 bases at J, with 16 bases in the middle. The CDR3 has 16 amino acids. CDR1 and CDR2 from the germline V gene are SQVTM and ANQGSEA. This CDR3 reads CSVANRLISSYNEQFF. CDR3 DNA: TGCAGCGTTGCGAACAGGCTGATTAGCTCCTACAATGAGCAGTTCTTC.

As concerns this clonotype: This may be a read error, as it is one base from a much larger clone. CDR3 bases: TGTACCAGCAGTGTCCAGGGGTCTAGCAATCAGCCCCAGCATTTT. Translation gives CTSSVQGSSNQPQHF. The V gene is TRBV2, the J gene TRBJ1-5; D perhaps matches TRBD1 (6 bases). The CDR3 covers 15 residues. Germline V lookup: CDR1 SNHLY, CDR2 FYNNEI.

The rearrangement links TRBV14 to TRBJ1-2; D remains ambiguous. CDR3 length equals 12 residues. Germline assignment: CDR1 SGHDN and CDR2 FVKESK. V lost 0 bases and J lost 5, with 4 bases in between. The CDR3 here is CASSQDGYGYTF. The CDR3 region has the DNA TGTGCCAGCAGCCAAGACGGATATGGCTACACCTTC.

This clonotype occurred many times. The V gene is TRBV2, the J gene TRBJ2-3; 13 bases match TRBD2. Germline-derived CDR1 and CDR2 are SNHLY and FYNNEI. CDR3 length: 15 residues. V lost 6 bases and J lost 4; bases outside the gene matches: 4. CDR3: CASRRTSGSSDTQYF. The DNA of the CDR3 is TGTGCCAGCAGGAGGACTAGCGGGAGCTCAGATACGCAGTATTTT.

Ten or more counts support this clonotype. This rearrangement joins TRBV5-1 to TRBJ2-1, with D uncertain. Trimming stripped 3 bases from V and 9 bases from J, with 13 bases between. CDR3 length: 13 amino acids. Germline lookup yields CDR1 SGHRS and CDR2 YFSETQ. The CDR3 nucleotides read TGCGCCAGCAGCTCTGGGCCCGGCGGTGAGCAGTTCTTC. Its protein product is CASSSGPGGEQFF.

As regards this clonotype: One end of the junction does not line up with germline, which may come from a read error. J is TRBJ2-7 and V is TRBV5-1; a weak D match, TRBD1 (6 bases). Germline-derived CDR1 and CDR2 are SGHRS and YFSETQ. The CDR3 extends over 15 amino acids. CDR3 nucleotides: TGTGCCAGCAGCCAACCCCGGGACACAGTATACGAGCAGTACTTC. This gives the protein CASSQPRDTVYEQYF. The variable domain in full, with the rest retrieved from reference TRBV5-1 and TRBJ2-7, is KAGVTQTPRYLIKTRGQQVTLSCSPISGHRSVSWYQQTPGQGLQFLFEYFSETQRNKGNFPGRFSGRQFSNSRSEMNVSTLELGDSALYLCASSQPRDTVYEQYFGPGTRLTVT.